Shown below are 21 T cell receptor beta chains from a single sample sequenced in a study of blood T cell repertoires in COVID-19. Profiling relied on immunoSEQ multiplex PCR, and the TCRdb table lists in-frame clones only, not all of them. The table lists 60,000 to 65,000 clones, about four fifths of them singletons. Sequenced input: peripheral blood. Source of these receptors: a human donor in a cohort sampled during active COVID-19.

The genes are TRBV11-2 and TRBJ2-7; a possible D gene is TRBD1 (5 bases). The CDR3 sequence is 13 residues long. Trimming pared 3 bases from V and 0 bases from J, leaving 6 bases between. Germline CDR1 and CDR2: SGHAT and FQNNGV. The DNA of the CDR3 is TGTGCCAGCAGCTTTACAGGCTCCTACGAGCAGTACTTC. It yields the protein CASSFTGSYEQYF.

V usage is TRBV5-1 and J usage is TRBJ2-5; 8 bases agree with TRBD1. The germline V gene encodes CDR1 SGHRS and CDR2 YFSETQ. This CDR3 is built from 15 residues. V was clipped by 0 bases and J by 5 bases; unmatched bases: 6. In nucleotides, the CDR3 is TGCGCCAGCAGCTTGGGGACAGGGAGATGGGAGACCCAGTACTTC. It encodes CASSLGTGRWETQYF.

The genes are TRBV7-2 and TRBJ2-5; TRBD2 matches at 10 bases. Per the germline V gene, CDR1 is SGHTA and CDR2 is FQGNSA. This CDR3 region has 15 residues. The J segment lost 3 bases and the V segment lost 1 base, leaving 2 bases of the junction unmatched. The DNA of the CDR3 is TGTGCCAGCAGCTTAGTAGCGGGGGGTGAAGAGACCCAGTACTTC. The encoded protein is CASSLVAGGEETQYF.

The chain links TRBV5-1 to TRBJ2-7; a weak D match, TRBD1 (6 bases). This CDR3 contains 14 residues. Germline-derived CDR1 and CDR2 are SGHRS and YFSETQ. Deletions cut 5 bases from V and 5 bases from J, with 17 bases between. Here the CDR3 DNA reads TGCGCCAGCAGTAATGGGGGCACTTCTAACGAGCAGTACTTC. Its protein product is CASSNGGTSNEQYF.

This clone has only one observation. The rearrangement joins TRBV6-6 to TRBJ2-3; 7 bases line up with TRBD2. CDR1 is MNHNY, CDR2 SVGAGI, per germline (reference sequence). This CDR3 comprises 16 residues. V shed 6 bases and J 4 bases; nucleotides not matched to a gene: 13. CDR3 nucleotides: TGTGCCAGCAGCCTCACAGCGGGGACCCCCCCAGATACGCAGTATTTT. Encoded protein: CASSLTAGTPPDTQYF.

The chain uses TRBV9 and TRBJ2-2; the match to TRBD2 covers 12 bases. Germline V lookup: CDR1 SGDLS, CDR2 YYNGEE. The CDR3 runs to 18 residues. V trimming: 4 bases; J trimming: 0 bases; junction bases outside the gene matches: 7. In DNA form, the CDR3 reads TGTGCCAGCAGCCCGACTAGCGGGGGCCCAGCGAACACCGGGGAGCTGTTTTTT. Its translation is CASSPTSGGPANTGELFF.

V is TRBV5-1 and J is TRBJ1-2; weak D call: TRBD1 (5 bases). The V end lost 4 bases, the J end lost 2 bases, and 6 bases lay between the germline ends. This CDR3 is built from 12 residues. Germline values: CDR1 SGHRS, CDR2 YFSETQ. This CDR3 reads CASSDSNYGYTF. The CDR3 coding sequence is TGCGCCAGCAGCGACAGCAACTATGGCTACACCTTC.

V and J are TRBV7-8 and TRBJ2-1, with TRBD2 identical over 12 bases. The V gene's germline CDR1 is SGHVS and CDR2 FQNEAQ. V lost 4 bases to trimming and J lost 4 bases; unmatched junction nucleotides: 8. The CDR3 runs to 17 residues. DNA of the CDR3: TGTGCCAGCAGCTATATACTAGCGGGGGGAAAATACAATGAGCAGTTCTTC. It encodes CASSYILAGGKYNEQFF. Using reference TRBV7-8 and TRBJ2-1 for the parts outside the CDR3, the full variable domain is GAGVSQSPRYKVAKRGQDVALRCDPISGHVSLFWYQQALGQGPEFLTYFQNEAQLDKSGLPSDRFFAERPEGSVSTLKIQRTQQEDSAVYLCASSYILAGGKYNEQFFGPGTRLTVL.

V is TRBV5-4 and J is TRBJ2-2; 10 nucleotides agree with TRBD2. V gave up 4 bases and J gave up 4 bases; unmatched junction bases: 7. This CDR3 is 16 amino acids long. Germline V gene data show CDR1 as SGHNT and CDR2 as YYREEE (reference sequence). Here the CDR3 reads CASSHPSGGVTGELFF. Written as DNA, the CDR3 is TGTGCCAGCAGCCACCCTAGCGGGGGAGTCACCGGGGAGCTGTTTTTT.

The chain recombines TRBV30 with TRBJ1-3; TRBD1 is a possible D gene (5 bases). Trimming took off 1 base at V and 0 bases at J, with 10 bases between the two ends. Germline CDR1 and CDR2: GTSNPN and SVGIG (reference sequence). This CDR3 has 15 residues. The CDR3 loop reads CAWSATGISGNTIYF. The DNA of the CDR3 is TGTGCCTGGAGTGCCACAGGTATCTCTGGAAACACCATATATTTT.

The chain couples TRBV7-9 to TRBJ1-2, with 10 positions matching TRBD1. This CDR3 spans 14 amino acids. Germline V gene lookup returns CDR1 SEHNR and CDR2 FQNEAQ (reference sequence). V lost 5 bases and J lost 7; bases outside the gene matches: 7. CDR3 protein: CASSPLTGGFGYTF. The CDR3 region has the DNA TGTGCCAGCAGCCCGCTGACAGGGGGCTTTGGCTACACCTTC.

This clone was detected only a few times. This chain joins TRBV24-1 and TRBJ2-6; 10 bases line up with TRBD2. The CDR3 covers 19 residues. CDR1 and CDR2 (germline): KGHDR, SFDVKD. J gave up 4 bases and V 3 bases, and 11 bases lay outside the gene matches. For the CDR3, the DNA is TGTGCCACCAGTGATAGCGCCCGGACTAGCGGTAGAGGGGCCAACGTCCTGACTTTC. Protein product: CATSDSARTSGRGANVLTF.

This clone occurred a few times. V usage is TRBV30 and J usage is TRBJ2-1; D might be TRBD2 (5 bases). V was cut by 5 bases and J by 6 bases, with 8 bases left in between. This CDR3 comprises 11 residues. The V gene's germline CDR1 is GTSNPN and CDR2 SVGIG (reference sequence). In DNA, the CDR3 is TGTGCCTGGTTAGGAGGCAATGAGCAGTTCTTC. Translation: CAWLGGNEQFF. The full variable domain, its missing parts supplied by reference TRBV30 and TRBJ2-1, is SQTIHQWPATLVQPVGSPLSLECTVEGTSNPNLYWYRQAAGRGLQLLFYSVGIGQISSEVPQNLSASRPQDRQFILSSKKLLLSDSGFYLCAWLGGNEQFFGPGTRLTVL.

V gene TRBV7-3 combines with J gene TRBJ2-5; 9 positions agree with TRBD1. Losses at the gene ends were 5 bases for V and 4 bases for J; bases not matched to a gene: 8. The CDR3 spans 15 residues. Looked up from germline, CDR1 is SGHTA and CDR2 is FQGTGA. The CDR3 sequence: CASSPTGGLGETQYF. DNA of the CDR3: TGTGCCAGCAGCCCGACAGGGGGACTGGGAGAGACCCAGTACTTC. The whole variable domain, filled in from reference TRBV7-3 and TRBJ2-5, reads GAGVSQTPSNKVTEKGKYVELRCDPISGHTALYWYRQSLGQGPEFLIYFQGTGAADDSGLPNDRFFAVRPEGSVSTLKIQRTERGDSAVYLCASSPTGGLGETQYFGPGTRLLVL.

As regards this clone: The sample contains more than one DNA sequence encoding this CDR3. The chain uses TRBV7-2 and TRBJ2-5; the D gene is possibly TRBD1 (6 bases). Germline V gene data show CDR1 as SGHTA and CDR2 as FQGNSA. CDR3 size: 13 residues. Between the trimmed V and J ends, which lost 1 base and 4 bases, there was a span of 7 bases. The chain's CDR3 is CASSLGGRETQYF. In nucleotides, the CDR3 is TGTGCCAGCAGCTTAGGGGGGCGAGAGACCCAGTACTTC.

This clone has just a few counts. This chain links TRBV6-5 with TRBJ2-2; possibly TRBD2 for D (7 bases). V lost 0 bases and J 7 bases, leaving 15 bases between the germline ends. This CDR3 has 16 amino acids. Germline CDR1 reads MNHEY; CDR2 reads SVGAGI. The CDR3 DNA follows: TGTGCCAGCAGTTACTCGATGGGGGGGCGCGACGGGGAGCTGTTTTTT. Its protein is CASSYSMGGRDGELFF.

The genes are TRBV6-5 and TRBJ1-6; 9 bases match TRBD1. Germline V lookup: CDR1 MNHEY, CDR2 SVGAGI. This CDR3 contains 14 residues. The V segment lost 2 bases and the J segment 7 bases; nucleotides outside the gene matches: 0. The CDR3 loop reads CASSYDRGNSPLHF. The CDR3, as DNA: TGTGCCAGCAGTTACGACAGGGGGAATTCACCCCTCCACTTT.

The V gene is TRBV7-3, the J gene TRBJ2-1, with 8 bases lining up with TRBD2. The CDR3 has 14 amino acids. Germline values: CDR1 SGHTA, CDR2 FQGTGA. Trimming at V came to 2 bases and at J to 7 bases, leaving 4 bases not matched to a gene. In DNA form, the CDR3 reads TGTGCCAGCAGCTTACTCGCGGGGGGTAATGAGCAGTTCTTC. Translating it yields CASSLLAGGNEQFF. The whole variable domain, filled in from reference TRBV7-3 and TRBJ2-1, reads GAGVSQTPSNKVTEKGKYVELRCDPISGHTALYWYRQSLGQGPEFLIYFQGTGAADDSGLPNDRFFAVRPEGSVSTLKIQRTERGDSAVYLCASSLLAGGNEQFFGPGTRLTVL.

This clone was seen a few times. CDR3: CASSVGGGIETQYF. Here the CDR3 DNA reads TGTGCCAGCAGCGTAGGCGGCGGGATAGAGACCCAGTACTTC. V usage is TRBV9 and J usage is TRBJ2-5; TRBD2 is a possible D gene (6 bases). The CDR3 totals 14 residues. The germline gives CDR1 SGDLS, CDR2 YYNGEE. The ends were cut back, 0 bases at V and 4 bases at J, with 10 bases in the middle.

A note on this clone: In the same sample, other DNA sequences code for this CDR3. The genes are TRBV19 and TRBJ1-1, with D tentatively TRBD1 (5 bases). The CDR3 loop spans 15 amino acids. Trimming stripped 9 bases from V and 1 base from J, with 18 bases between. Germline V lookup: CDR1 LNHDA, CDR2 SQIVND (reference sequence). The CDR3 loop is CASLPGGTKNTEAFF. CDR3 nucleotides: TGTGCCAGCTTACCGGGGGGGACCAAGAACACTGAAGCTTTCTTT.

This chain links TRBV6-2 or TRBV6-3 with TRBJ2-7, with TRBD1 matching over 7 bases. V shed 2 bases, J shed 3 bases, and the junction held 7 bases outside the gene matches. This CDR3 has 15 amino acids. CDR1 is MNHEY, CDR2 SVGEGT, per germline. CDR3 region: CASSYDGTANYEQYF. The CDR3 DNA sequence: TGTGCCAGCAGTTACGATGGGACAGCAAACTACGAGCAGTACTTC.